The clone carrying this T cell receptor beta chain appeared many times. Its antigen is not known. This entry comes from a study of blood T cells in healthy people across ages. With a J-beta primer mix and a sample-barcoded 5' primer, a second PCR ran roughly 6 to 11 cycles. TCRdb re-called the 5' RACE reads with MiXCR, one entry per CDR3 protein. Of some 670,000 distinct CDR3 sequences listed, roughly half are singletons. General observations from the study: Among long-lived donors, naive CD4+ cells were more numerous and diversity higher than in aged donors.

The trim removed 4 bases at V and 8 bases at J, leaving 4 bases unmatched. This CDR3 has 12 amino acids. Per germline, CDR1 SGHRS and CDR2 YFSETQ. The chain combines TRBV5-1 with TRBJ1-2; TRBD1 aligns across 8 bases. The sequence was obtained from an elderly woman in good health. The sequenced sample was blood. The CDR3 DNA sequence: TGCGCCAGCAGCCTTGACAGGGGCGGCTACACCTTC. Its translation is CASSLDRGGYTF.